This TCR beta chain was recorded in a study of blood T cell repertoires in COVID-19 (dated by TCRdb to 2019 to 2021). As for the study more broadly: The collaborator samples originated in the United States, Italy and Spain and spanned the acute and convalescent phases of COVID-19. Where available, HLA class I and class II types were taken from metadata supplied by the sample provider and were not determined by assay-based typing. The samples were drawn from two sources: the first 160 participants of the ongoing ImmuneRACE study, and 1,000 to 1,500 subjects contributed by 6 global collaborators. The sample metadata nearly always contained a de-identified subject ID, COVID-19 status, age in years and sex. The dataset comprised deeply sampled blood TCRbeta repertoires from subjects exposed to, actively infected with, or recovered from COVID-19. The repertoires were released in a freely available public database meant as a resource for research on the immune response to SARS-CoV-2. The prospective study material was composed of cDNA or gDNA derived from T cells, B-cell-depleted T cells, or PBMCs.

Regarding this clone: The antigen this receptor binds is unknown. Base qualities are missing; no much larger clone stands one base away.

Each collaborating institution followed its own protocols to collect whole blood in K2EDTA tubes. Collaborator samples were shipped for TCRbeta analysis as frozen whole blood, isolated PBMCs, or DNA extracted from either sample type. Study-wide findings and limitations: The amount of clinical and demographic metadata varied by source and participant and was provided uncurated.

The immunoSEQ Assay, a bias-controlled multiplex PCR, was used to amplify TCRbeta CDR3 regions from genomic DNA. Per the original workflow: The number of nucleated cells in each sample was estimated by amplification of reference gene primers within the assay. Sequence reads were collapsed and filtered to measure the absolute abundance of every unique TCRbeta CDR3 rearrangement. For each sample, productive Simpson clonality was calculated as the square root of Simpson's diversity index across productive rearrangements. Sourced from immuneACCESS, this table was stored by TCRdb with only in-frame sequences that have V and J called. A share of the clones is absent; for the studies checked, an unresolved V gene accounts for under half, and the remainder has no known explanation. From that table come the V and J calls and clone size; the DNA was used to work out D and trimming. Recorded for this sample are fewer than 400,000 clones; about 83% of them occurred a single time. Together, the top ten hold 3% of the sample.

The sequence was obtained from a man aged 30 to 39 with active or convalescent COVID-19. Sequences were obtained from peripheral blood.

The DNA is TGTGCCAGCAGCTCTGAGATAGGGGGCGTAGAGACCCAGTACTTC. Translated, it reads CASSSEIGGVETQYF. The rearranged segments are TRBV5-4 and TRBJ2-5; 7 nucleotides in the junction match TRBD1. Relative to germline, V is missing 3 bases and J is missing 4 bases, with 9 bases of the junction outside any gene match. The CDR3 covers 15 residues, taking in both the cysteine and the phenylalanine. The read is trimmed to its CDR3 DNA, 45 bases read in frame from base 1. CDR1 SGHNT and CDR2 YYREEE were looked up in the germline V gene (reference sequence).